This TCR beta chain is from a study of CD8+ T cells in alopecia areata. This clone was observed a handful of times. Its matching antigen is unknown. This same CDR3 is encoded by further DNA sequences in the sample. Overall study results and limits: For lesional scalp, especially alopecia totalis/universalis, clonality was higher than in normal scalp. Many expanded lesional clones remained in scalp and blood on tofacitinib.

Specified treatment: oral pan-JAK inhibitor, 5-10 mg twice daily. PBMC-derived CD4+ and CD8+ T cells were sorted. Reverse transcribed after extraction, RNA yielded cDNA as the sequencing template. Assay: immunoSEQ multiplex PCR; the TCRdb copy retains only in-frame clones and omits some. The top ten clones hold over 9.5% of a sample with some 180,000 clones, 40% to 55% of them seen once. The sequenced sample was CD8+ T cells sorted from blood, obtained at approximately week 52, from a patient treated with tofacitinib. This sequence was found in a human donor with alopecia areata.

CDR3 in DNA: TGTGCCAGCAGTTTGGACAGCTACGAGCAGTACTTC. Translated: CASSLDSYEQYF. The chain recombines TRBV2 with TRBJ2-7; tentatively, D is TRBD1 (6 bases). CDR1 is SNHLY and CDR2 is FYNNEI in the germline V gene. V was cut by 5 bases and J by 3 bases, with 8 bases left in between. CDR3 length: 12 amino acids.